Listed here are 11 T cell receptor beta chains from one sample, sequenced in a study of spatial heterogeneity in lung cancer. Time point reported: blood taken at disease recurrence. Whole RNA came from tumor, nontumor lung or frozen PBMC and was sequenced without being sorted. Each CDR3 protein gets one entry after TCRdb re-called the 5' RACE reads with MiXCR. The sample holds about 10,000 distinct CDR3 sequences; nearly 4% are singletons and the top ten take roughly 20%. Sequencing was performed on PBMCs, taken at recurrence. These receptors came from a female donor with early-stage non-small cell lung cancer.

Details on this clonotype: In a library made to pick up alpha chains, this beta chain is a stray read with a size that means little. V usage is TRBV29-1 and J usage is TRBJ2-1; D is possibly TRBD1 (5 bases). CDR1 is SQVTM, CDR2 ANQGSEA, per germline. The CDR3 spans 14 residues. V lost 2 bases and J lost 4, with 12 bases in between. CDR3 nucleotides: TGCAGCGTTGAACCGCGACAGTCTTACAATGAGCAGTTCTTC. Its translation: CSVEPRQSYNEQFF.

This clonotype was recorded many times. The library was prepared for alpha chains; this beta chain is a stray read, so its frequency means little. The gene calls are TRBV28 and TRBJ1-1; perhaps TRBD1 as D (5 bases). Trimming shortened V by 7 bases and J by 7 bases, and 10 bases separated the two germline ends. The CDR3 totals 11 residues. Germline V gene sequence: CDR1 MDHEN, CDR2 SYDVKM. CDR3 DNA sequence: TGTGCCAGCACCCTGGGGGATGAAGCTTTCTTT. Translated: CASTLGDEAFF. The entire variable domain, with the rest obtained from reference TRBV28 and TRBJ1-1, is as follows: DVKVTQSSRYLVKRTGEKVFLECVQDMDHENMFWYRQDPGLGLRLIYFSYDVKMKEKGDIPEGYSVSREKKERFSLILESASTNQTSMYLCASTLGDEAFFGQGTRLTVV.

This clonotype was detected many times. This beta chain came through as a stray read in a library set up for alpha chains, and its size says little. This sequence joins TRBV7-7 and TRBJ2-2; D uncertain. The CDR3 length is 13 residues. The germline V gene has CDR1 SSHAT and CDR2 FNYEAQ (reference sequence). V was cut by 4 bases and J by 7 bases, with 10 bases left in between. The CDR3, as DNA: TGTGCCAGCAGCTCTAGAGTGGGCGGGGAGCTGTTTTTT. It specifies CASSSRVGGELFF.

This clonotype was counted at least ten times. This beta chain turned up in a library designed for alpha chains; as an off-target read, its abundance says little. This chain links TRBV20-1 with TRBJ2-3; D is possibly TRBD2 (5 bases). This CDR3 region has 14 residues. V lost 5 bases and J lost 2, with 14 bases in between. The germline CDR1 and CDR2 sequences are DFQATT and SNEGSKA (reference sequence). The CDR3: CSAPTAEFTDTQYF. CDR3 nucleotide sequence: TGCAGTGCTCCAACAGCGGAGTTCACAGATACGCAGTATTTT.

This clonotype was picked up many times. The library was designed around alpha chains, so this beta chain is a stray read whose abundance carries little weight. The chain recombines TRBV5-1 with TRBJ1-1; no reliable D call. Trimming took 5 bases from V and 4 from J, leaving 18 bases between them. The CDR3 length is 15 residues. Germline CDR1 reads SGHRS; CDR2 reads YFSETQ. DNA for the CDR3: TGCGCCAGCAGTACTTCTGGGGTTGTGATCACTGAAGCTTTCTTT. Residues: CASSTSGVVITEAFF.

This clonotype showed up many times. This beta chain appears as a stray read in a library generated for alpha chains; its size is not informative. The chain has TRBV20-1 and TRBJ1-2; D unclear. Germline assignment: CDR1 DFQATT and CDR2 SNEGSKA (reference sequence). Trimming pared 3 bases from V and 4 bases from J, leaving 9 bases between. This CDR3 contains 12 residues. CDR3 coding DNA: TGCAGTGCTAGGCAGCCAGCCTATGGCTACACCTTC. Its translation: CSARQPAYGYTF.

This clonotype occurred many times. This beta chain is an off-target read within a library intended for alpha chains, so its frequency means little. The chain carries TRBV12-3 or TRBV12-4 and TRBJ2-3; unclear D gene. V was cut by 6 bases and J by 5 bases, with 9 bases left in between. The CDR3 consists of 12 residues. CDR3 bases: TGTGCCAGCAGCCGAGCCGGAGATACGCAGTATTTT. It is translated as CASSRAGDTQYF.

The table lists this clonotype with many counts. A library made for alpha chains picked up this beta chain off target, so its size means little. CDR3: CASSLGPGANTQYF. As DNA, the CDR3 is TGTGCCAGCAGCTTAGGGCCGGGCGCGAATACGCAGTATTTT. This chain uses TRBV7-8 with TRBJ2-3, with unresolved D. CDR3 length equals 14 residues. Trimming cost V 1 base and J 7 bases, with 12 bases left between them. The germline V gene has CDR1 SGHVS and CDR2 FQNEAQ.

With regard to this clonotype: Within a library made for alpha chains, this beta chain is off target, and its count is uninformative. The V gene is TRBV5-1, the J gene TRBJ1-1; tentative D call: TRBD1 (5 bases). CDR1 and CDR2 from the germline V gene are SGHRS and YFSETQ. This CDR3 has 16 residues. V gave up 1 base and J gave up 0 bases, with 13 bases separating them. CDR3 nucleotides: TGCGCCAGCAGCTTGTCTGGAAGGGGCCTGAACACTGAAGCTTTCTTT. It codes for CASSLSGRGLNTEAFF.

This clonotype was counted many times. This beta chain is a stray read from a library made for alpha chains; its abundance is not meaningful. This CDR3 is CSVRQGAGETQYF. The DNA for the CDR3 is TGCAGCGTAAGACAGGGGGCTGGGGAGACCCAGTACTTC. The chain couples TRBV29-1 to TRBJ2-5; TRBD1 matches 10 bases. This CDR3 region has 13 residues. Trimming took 6 bases from V and 5 from J; bases not matched to a gene: 6. CDR1 SQVTM and CDR2 ANQGSEA come from the germline V gene. The full variable domain, its missing parts supplied by reference TRBV29-1 and TRBJ2-5, is SAVISQKPSRDICQRGTSLTIQCQVDSQVTMMFWYRQQPGQSLTLIATANQGSEATYESGFVIDKFPISRPNLTFSTLTVSNMSPEDSSIYLCSVRQGAGETQYFGPGTRLLVL.

In its sample, this clonotype ranks as medium-sized. Being off target in a library aimed at alpha chains, this beta chain has a size of little meaning. The V call is TRBV6-4, the J call TRBJ2-3; 8 nucleotides line up with TRBD2. The CDR3 extends over 14 amino acids. Germline V gene lookup returns CDR1 MRHNA and CDR2 SNTAGT. The V and J ends lost 3 bases and 1 base, in that order; junction bases with no gene match: 0. CDR3 loop: CASSERGGTDTQYF. In DNA form, the CDR3 reads TGTGCCAGCAGTGAGCGGGGGGGCACAGATACGCAGTATTTT.